Listed below are T cell receptor beta chains from one sample, sequenced in a study of T cells in Graves' hyperthyroidism and ophthalmopathy. In TCRdb, the multiplex PCR reads were re-called with MiXCR into one record per CDR3 protein. The sample carries some 250,000 distinct CDR3 sequences, approximately 14% recorded once. Sequenced input: blood. The receptors stem from a woman aged 40 to 55 with Graves' hyperthyroidism that later progressed to Graves' ophthalmopathy. Each CDR3 is given with its conserved first and last residue.

V gene,J gene,CDR3 protein
TRBV29-1,TRBJ2-7,CSTRTGGLDERYF
TRBV29-1,TRBJ2-7,CSVQGGYEQYF
TRBV28,TRBJ2-7,CASSPQLAGELWAYEQYF
TRBV28,TRBJ2-2,CASTKETGELFF
TRBV29-1,TRBJ2-3,CSVPWGGGDTQYF
TRBV19,TRBJ1-6,CASRTGENSPLHF
TRBV7-8,TRBJ2-7,CASSVTSGGPYEQYF
TRBV20-1,TRBJ1-6,CSARDPGQNSPLHF
TRBV5-1,TRBJ2-3,CASSPGTGTDTQYF
TRBV9,TRBJ2-7,CASSVAIGVGEQYF
TRBV28,TRBJ2-1,CASRPPGTSPYNEQFF
TRBV24-1,TRBJ2-1,CATSDTPLPTGFHNEQFF
TRBV6-1,TRBJ2-2,CASSWTGGGQLFF
TRBV28,TRBJ2-4,CASSLRLAGGGIQYF
TRBV13,TRBJ1-1,CASSLLGATEAFF
TRBV6-2/TRBV6-3,TRBJ2-1,CASSYPARPTYNEQFF
TRBV6-6,TRBJ2-5,CASSYGRDEISPKTQYF
TRBV11-2,TRBJ2-5,CASSWGQPGETQYF
TRBV9,TRBJ2-1,CASSDYLTAGGPGEQFF
TRBV5-1,TRBJ1-1,CASRREGMNTEAFF
TRBV12-3/TRBV12-4,TRBJ2-1,CASSTTGTGSYNEQFF
TRBV19,TRBJ2-2,CASSIAVPGELFF
TRBV5-1,TRBJ2-3,CASSWDSSFTDTQYF
TRBV6-1,TRBJ2-3,CAIKRSAWDTDTQYF
TRBV11-2,TRBJ2-5,CASSLDGYRTSGREETQYF